These 20 T cell receptor beta chains came from one sample sequenced in a study of T cells expressing NK-cell markers. TCRdb reprocessed the 5' RACE reads and reports one entry per CDR3 protein, with no DNA. This sample's table reports 150,000 or so distinct CDR3 sequences. The sequencing sample was made of blood T cells: a sorted CD56 or NKG2C T cell subset, CD4+ or CD8+ T cells, or bulk PBMC T cells (not recorded which). These receptors were taken from a woman in her forties or fifties in good health.

The chain combines TRBV6-6 with TRBJ2-7; lacking DNA, the TRBD2 call made by TCRdb goes unchecked. The CDR3 totals 17 residues. CDR1 and CDR2 (germline): MNHNY, SVGAGI (reference sequence). CDR3: CASSQSPGLAETYEQYF.

The CDR3 sequence: CASRPILSGNLVYF. The genes are TRBV27 and TRBJ2-3; TCRdb's D gene call, TRBD2, goes unchecked for lack of DNA. Germline lookup yields CDR1 MNHEY and CDR2 SMNVEV (reference sequence). The CDR3 is 14 residues long.

The rearrangement links TRBV7-9 to TRBJ2-6. There are 14 residues in the CDR3. Germline V CDR1 and CDR2: SEHNR, FQNEAQ (reference sequence). The CDR3 here is CASSSYSGANVLTF.

The chain combines TRBV7-9 with TRBJ2-1; no DNA is available, so the TRBD2 call from TCRdb remains unchecked. CDR3 length: 16 amino acids. Germline CDR1 is SEHNR and CDR2 is FQNEAQ (reference sequence). The CDR3: CASSLSPAGEYNEQFF.

The J gene is TRBJ2-1, the V gene TRBV19. The CDR3 loop spans 15 amino acids. In germline, CDR1 is LNHDA, CDR2 SQIVND (reference sequence). CDR3 residues: CASSIVDGFYNEQFF.

This chain uses TRBV7-3 with TRBJ2-1. Germline V gene lookup returns CDR1 SGHTA and CDR2 FQGTGA. This CDR3 comprises 15 residues. The CDR3 reads CASSYVPLGINEQFF.

The rearrangement joins TRBV3-1 to TRBJ1-2; absent DNA, TCRdb's TRBD1 call cannot be checked. Germline CDR1 and CDR2: LGHDT and YNNKEL (reference sequence). There are 13 residues in the CDR3. This CDR3 reads CASSQRPPDGYTF.

The chain uses TRBV11-2 and TRBJ2-1; TCRdb gives TRBD2 as the D gene, but with no DNA this cannot be confirmed. Germline CDR1 is SGHAT and CDR2 is FQNNGV. This CDR3 has 15 residues. CDR3: CASSLGLAVSYEQFF.

The chain has TRBV6-5 and TRBJ1-2; as DNA is missing, the TRBD1 call by TCRdb cannot be tested. Germline CDR1 and CDR2: MNHEY and SVGAGI. The CDR3 runs to 16 residues. The chain's CDR3 is CASSPATGGFEYGYTF.

V gene TRBV30 combines with J gene TRBJ1-3; the D call of TRBD1 rests on TCRdb alone, since no DNA is present to check it. The length of the CDR3 is 13 residues. Germline V gives CDR1 GTSNPN, CDR2 SVGIG (reference sequence). CDR3 sequence reads: CAWRGASGNTIYF.

V is TRBV10-2 and J is TRBJ2-1; the D gene TCRdb calls, TRBD1, cannot be checked with no DNA. Per germline, CDR1 WSHSY and CDR2 SAAADI. The CDR3 is 12 amino acids. The CDR3: CASSPGVDEQFF.

The chain links TRBV5-4 to TRBJ2-5. CDR1 SGHNT and CDR2 YYREEE come from the germline V gene (reference sequence). The CDR3 has 13 residues. This CDR3 is CASSTWTGETQYF.

V gene TRBV5-8 combines with J gene TRBJ2-3; the TCRdb call, TRBD1, lacks DNA for checking. The CDR3 has 16 amino acids. Germline lookup yields CDR1 SGHTS and CDR2 YDEGEE. The CDR3 sequence: CASSAYTGVSTDTQYF.

V usage is TRBV3-1 and J usage is TRBJ2-5; TCRdb calls TRBD2, which cannot be checked without DNA. This CDR3 has 17 residues. Germline CDR1 is LGHDT and CDR2 is YNNKEL (reference sequence). The CDR3 sequence is CASSQVLAGGPVTTQYF.

This chain links TRBV4-1 with TRBJ2-7. The V gene's germline CDR1 is MGHRA and CDR2 YSYEKL. This CDR3 region has 14 residues. The CDR3 region is CASSQDFVPYEQYF.

The chain is built from TRBV27 and TRBJ2-7. The CDR3 covers 15 residues. CDR1 MNHEY and CDR2 SMNVEV come from the germline V gene (reference sequence). This CDR3 is CASSFEISRSYEQYF.

The rearrangement uses TRBV28 and TRBJ1-1; with no DNA, the TCRdb D assignment of TRBD1 cannot be verified. Germline V lookup: CDR1 MDHEN, CDR2 SYDVKM. The length of the CDR3 is 16 residues. The CDR3 sequence: CASSAGDRLRWAEAFF.

J is TRBJ1-1 and V is TRBV7-9; TCRdb selects TRBD1, and the lack of DNA leaves this call unchecked. The germline gives CDR1 SEHNR, CDR2 FQNEAQ (reference sequence). There are 13 residues in the CDR3. This CDR3 is CASSSGTGPEAFF.

This chain links TRBV20-1 with TRBJ2-1; TCRdb's D call, TRBD2, is unchecked because there is no DNA. The CDR3 is 17 residues long. Germline CDR1 and CDR2: DFQATT and SNEGSKA (reference sequence). CDR3 sequence: CSASSFNGEETYNEQFF.

The chain uses TRBV4-1 and TRBJ2-3. The germline CDR1 and CDR2 sequences are MGHRA and YSYEKL. This CDR3 is 13 amino acids long. The CDR3 sequence: CASSQDRESTQYF.